Below are 20 T cell receptor beta chains sequenced from a single sample in a study of cytomegalovirus exposure and HLA in healthy donors. Use of 60 Vbeta and 13 Jbeta primers characterized the PCR. Clones were read by immunoSEQ multiplex PCR, and TCRdb kept only the in-frame ones, dropping some. The sample shows about 160,000 clones, roughly 71% of them seen only once. The sequenced material came from PBMCs. The receptor source for this set is a male donor in good health and CMV-seropositive.

The chain is built from TRBV4-2 and TRBJ2-7, with D possibly matching TRBD1 (6 bases). This CDR3 has 14 residues. Germline assignment: CDR1 LGHNA and CDR2 YNFKEQ. V was pared by 4 bases and J by 3 bases, with 13 bases between. The CDR3 is CASSPHEGGYEQYF. For the CDR3, the DNA is TGTGCCAGCAGCCCCCACGAAGGGGGCTACGAGCAGTACTTC.

The genes are TRBV6-7 and TRBJ1-6, with D perhaps matching TRBD1 (5 bases). TRBV6-7 qualifies as an ORF whose function is uncertain. The CDR3 consists of 13 residues. V dropped 11 bases and J dropped 2 bases, with 10 bases sitting between them. CDR3 residues: CARARAYNSPLHF. CDR3 DNA sequence: TGTGCCCGGGCCAGGGCCTATAATTCACCCCTCCACTTT.

The chain carries TRBV30 and TRBJ1-2; D unclear. Trimming pared 5 bases from V and 1 base from J, leaving 11 bases between. The CDR3 is 13 residues long. Germline loops: CDR1 GTSNPN, CDR2 SVGIG (reference sequence). The CDR3: CAWENSLNYGYTF. CDR3 coding DNA: TGTGCCTGGGAGAACAGCCTTAACTATGGCTACACCTTC.

The CDR3 sequence is CASSPERNTEAFF. CDR3 DNA sequence: TGTGCCAGCAGCCCCGAGAGAAACACTGAAGCTTTCTTT. This chain joins TRBV7-2 and TRBJ1-1; D is ambiguous. V was pared by 5 bases and J by 2 bases, with 9 bases between. CDR1 and CDR2 from the germline V gene are SGHTA and FQGNSA. CDR3 size: 13 residues.

This clone was detected only a few times. J is TRBJ1-2 and V is TRBV20-1, with 8 bases that match TRBD1. The CDR3 consists of 9 residues. Trimming took 3 bases from V and 13 from J; bases not matched to a gene: 1. Germline CDR1 and CDR2: DFQATT and SNEGSKA (reference sequence). The chain's CDR3 is CSASTGGTF. CDR3 DNA sequence: TGCAGTGCTAGTACAGGGGGCACCTTC.

The chain links TRBV9 to TRBJ2-7, with 8 bases fitting TRBD1. CDR3 size: 15 residues. Per germline, CDR1 SGDLS and CDR2 YYNGEE. Unmatched junction bases numbered 2, after V lost 0 bases and J lost 0 bases. CDR3 loop: CASSVGTGSSYEQYF. CDR3 DNA: TGTGCCAGCAGCGTAGGGACAGGGAGCTCCTACGAGCAGTACTTC.

The V and J genes are TRBV6-5 and TRBJ1-2, with D hard to call. The CDR3 is 14 amino acids. The germline V gene encodes CDR1 MNHEY and CDR2 SVGAGI. The V end lost 5 bases, the J end lost 3 bases, and 13 bases lay between the germline ends. The CDR3 nucleotides read TGTGCCAGCAGTCCCTCAAATCGGGACTATGGCTACACCTTC. Residues: CASSPSNRDYGYTF.

The J gene is TRBJ2-3, the V gene TRBV4-1, with 9 bases matching TRBD2. J lost 1 base, V lost 0 bases, and 5 bases had no gene match. The germline V gene encodes CDR1 MGHRA and CDR2 YSYEKL. This CDR3 has 17 amino acids. The CDR3 spells CASSQDNRLAGTDTQYF. The CDR3 DNA reads as TGCGCCAGCAGCCAAGATAACCGACTAGCGGGCACAGATACGCAGTATTTT.

The rearrangement links TRBV6-6 to TRBJ2-7; D is undetermined. This CDR3 comprises 16 residues. Germline V gene sequence: CDR1 MNHNY, CDR2 SVGAGI (reference sequence). V lost 0 bases to trimming and J lost 3 bases, with 15 bases between them. CDR3 sequence (DNA): TGTGCCAGCAGTTACTCGAGGCGCCCCGGCGACTACGAGCAGTACTTC. Residues: CASSYSRRPGDYEQYF.

This clone was observed a few times. The CDR3 nucleotides read TGTGCCAGCAGCTTTTCGGGACAGCACACAGATACGCAGTATTTT. It encodes CASSFSGQHTDTQYF. The rearrangement links TRBV7-3 to TRBJ2-3; 7 nucleotides match TRBD1. The CDR3 contains 15 residues. V gave up 3 bases and J gave up 2 bases; unmatched junction bases: 5. CDR1 SGHTA and CDR2 FQGTGA come from the germline V gene.

This chain joins TRBV10-3 and TRBJ2-7, with 7 bases identical to TRBD1. This CDR3 comprises 14 residues. Per the germline V gene, CDR1 is ENHRY and CDR2 is SYGVKD. The V and J ends lost 5 bases and 5 bases, in that order; junction bases with no gene match: 9. CDR3 in amino acids: CAISWDSPYDEQYF. DNA for the CDR3: TGTGCCATCAGTTGGGACAGCCCCTACGACGAGCAGTACTTC.

The V gene is TRBV28, the J gene TRBJ2-1, with D possibly TRBD2 on 5 matching bases. The germline V and J ends were trimmed by 8 bases and 2 bases, with 13 bases remaining between them. The CDR3 runs to 14 residues. CDR1 is MDHEN, CDR2 SYDVKM, per germline. The DNA of the CDR3 is TGTGCCAGCGGACTTACAAACCCCTACAATGAGCAGTTCTTC. Its translation is CASGLTNPYNEQFF. The full variable domain, rest sourced from reference TRBV28 and TRBJ2-1, is DVKVTQSSRYLVKRTGEKVFLECVQDMDHENMFWYRQDPGLGLRLIYFSYDVKMKEKGDIPEGYSVSREKKERFSLILESASTNQTSMYLCASGLTNPYNEQFFGPGTRLTVL.

The chain recombines TRBV2 with TRBJ2-1, with 12 nucleotides matching TRBD2. This CDR3 has 15 residues. The germline V gene encodes CDR1 SNHLY and CDR2 FYNNEI. The V segment lost 10 bases and the J segment 3 bases; nucleotides outside the gene matches: 7. DNA of the CDR3: TGTGCCACCCGGCTAGCGGGGGGGCTCTACAATGAGCAGTTCTTC. Protein sequence: CATRLAGGLYNEQFF.

The chain combines TRBV25-1 with TRBJ2-5, with D possibly being TRBD1 (6 bases). The CDR3 is 14 residues long. The ends were cut back, 5 bases at V and 5 bases at J, with 15 bases in the middle. Germline CDR1 reads MGHDK; CDR2 reads SYGVNS. The CDR3 DNA follows: TGTGCCAGCAGTAACCTGGGGGCCGGGGAGACCCAGTACTTC. Protein product: CASSNLGAGETQYF. Full variable domain (remainder filled in from reference TRBV25-1 and TRBJ2-5): EADIYQTPRYLVIGTGKKITLECSQTMGHDKMYWYQQDPGMELHLIHYSYGVNSTEKGDLSSESTVSRIRTEHFPLTLESARPSHTSQYLCASSNLGAGETQYFGPGTRLLVL.

This chain connects TRBV5-1 to TRBJ2-5; 8 bases line up with TRBD2. Trimming removed 0 bases from V and 11 bases from J; junction bases left unmatched: 12. The length of the CDR3 is 15 residues. Looked up from germline, CDR1 is SGHRS and CDR2 is YFSETQ. The CDR3 is CASSLAGGNGGEQYF. The CDR3 DNA is TGCGCCAGCAGCTTGGCAGGCGGCAACGGGGGGGAGCAGTACTTC.

This clone has just a few counts. For the CDR3, the DNA is TGTGCCAGCAGCCGGGACAGGGCTGGAAACACCATATATTTT. Translated: CASSRDRAGNTIYF. The chain has TRBV5-6 and TRBJ1-3, with 9 bases lining up with TRBD1. The length of the CDR3 is 14 residues. V shed 4 bases, J shed 2 bases, and the junction held 1 base outside the gene matches. Germline-derived CDR1 and CDR2 are SGHDT and YYEEEE.

V usage is TRBV2 and J usage is TRBJ1-6, with D perhaps TRBD1 (5 bases). This CDR3 has 14 amino acids. Per germline, CDR1 SNHLY and CDR2 FYNNEI. Trimming stripped 7 bases from V and 7 bases from J, with 14 bases between. DNA of the CDR3: TGTGCCAGCAATCATGGAGGGGACAATTCACCCCTCCACTTT. Its translation: CASNHGGDNSPLHF.

The chain joins TRBV19 to TRBJ2-2; 7 nucleotides match TRBD2. V gave up 10 bases and J gave up 7 bases; unmatched junction bases: 12. The CDR3 spans 14 residues. CDR1 is LNHDA, CDR2 SQIVND, per germline (reference sequence). The DNA for the CDR3 is TGTGCCACAAATAACGGGGAGGGACTCGGGGAGCTGTTTTTT. Protein sequence: CATNNGEGLGELFF.

The chain has TRBV7-8 and TRBJ1-4; TRBD1 matches at 10 bases. Germline CDR1 SGHVS, CDR2 FQNEAQ. CDR3 length equals 15 residues. The V and J ends lost 4 bases and 2 bases, in that order; junction bases with no gene match: 1. CDR3 protein: CASSSTGGTNEKLFF. The CDR3 bases are TGTGCCAGCAGCTCGACAGGGGGCACTAATGAAAAACTGTTTTTT.

This chain connects TRBV11-2 to TRBJ2-1; D might be TRBD2 (5 bases). Trimming pared 0 bases from V and 8 bases from J, leaving 14 bases between. This CDR3 has 15 amino acids. From germline, CDR1 is SGHAT and CDR2 FQNNGV. CDR3 sequence: CASSLDRGEADEQFF. The CDR3 coding sequence is TGTGCCAGCAGCTTAGATCGAGGAGAAGCGGATGAGCAGTTCTTC.